A single sample gave rise to the 5 T cell receptor beta chains below, sequenced in a study of T cell changes during pregnancy in multiple sclerosis. Assay used: immunoSEQ multiplex PCR; TCRdb lists only in-frame clones, some missing. The profile shows about 40,000 clones, over 75% of them singletons. The source was CD4+ T cells from peripheral blood mononuclear cells, collected in the third trimester of pregnancy. These receptors came from a female donor with multiple sclerosis, enrolled in a pregnancy study.

The V gene is TRBV6-1, the J gene TRBJ1-2, with 8 bases aligning to TRBD1. Trimming removed 6 bases from V and 6 bases from J; junction bases left unmatched: 3. The CDR3 runs to 12 residues. The germline V gene encodes CDR1 MNHNS and CDR2 SASEGT. CDR3 sequence: CASRQGADGYTF. The CDR3 DNA is TGTGCCAGCAGGCAGGGGGCTGATGGCTACACCTTC.

The J gene is TRBJ2-3, the V gene TRBV7-3; 8 bases map to TRBD2. The V gene end was trimmed by 5 bases and the J gene end by 1 base; junction bases not matched to a gene: 14. There are 18 residues in the CDR3. Germline CDR1 SGHTA, CDR2 FQGTGA. The CDR3 nucleotides read TGTGCCAGCAGCGAAGCCGCCTCTGCGGGAGGCCGCACAGATACGCAGTATTTT. Amino acid sequence: CASSEAASAGGRTDTQYF. Full variable domain (missing parts from reference TRBV7-3 and TRBJ2-3): GAGVSQTPSNKVTEKGKYVELRCDPISGHTALYWYRQSLGQGPEFLIYFQGTGAADDSGLPNDRFFAVRPEGSVSTLKIQRTERGDSAVYLCASSEAASAGGRTDTQYFGPGTRLTVL.

The chain uses TRBV27 and TRBJ2-3; 12 bases fit TRBD2. The germline V gene has CDR1 MNHEY and CDR2 SMNVEV (reference sequence). The CDR3 has 15 amino acids. With V trimmed by 6 bases and J by 2 bases, 3 bases remained unmatched. Written as DNA, the CDR3 is TGTGCCAGCAGACTAGCGGGGGGATACACAGATACGCAGTATTTT. It codes for CASRLAGGYTDTQYF.

The gene calls are TRBV6-1 and TRBJ2-7; 9 bases line up with TRBD1. Germline V gene sequence: CDR1 MNHNS, CDR2 SASEGT. J was trimmed by 9 bases and V by 5 bases; bases with no gene match: 5. The CDR3 length is 12 residues. This chain's CDR3 is CASSRDREGQYF. CDR3 sequence (DNA): TGTGCCAGCAGTCGGGACAGGGAAGGGCAGTACTTC.

The genes are TRBV19 and TRBJ1-2, with unresolved D. V lost 10 bases to trimming and J lost 0 bases, with 15 bases between them. The CDR3 is 14 amino acids. Germline V gene sequence: CDR1 LNHDA, CDR2 SQIVND (reference sequence). Here the CDR3 reads CATTLQSSNYGYTF. The CDR3 bases are TGTGCCACAACATTACAGAGTTCTAACTATGGCTACACCTTC.